This T cell receptor (beta chain) was recovered during a study of response to subunit inactivated influenza vaccine. Overall study results and limits: Seasonal influenza vaccination, on each occasion, was suggested by the authors to recruit few new T cells.

In TCRdb, the RT-PCR reads were re-called with MiXCR into one record per CDR3 protein. The repertoire holds around 540,000 distinct CDR3 sequences, with approximately 12% as singletons. This clonotype turned up a few times. Its target is not known. Sequenced material: PBMCs from blood, taken on the day of vaccination. The clonotype originates from a man aged 50-59 years who received an inactivated influenza vaccine.

The CDR3 sequence: CASQDSAGDTQYF. Written as DNA, the CDR3 is TGTGCCAGCCAGGACAGCGCAGGGGATACGCAGTATTTT. The chain uses TRBV6-1 and TRBJ2-3, with D perhaps matching TRBD1 (6 bases). The CDR3 runs 13 residues. Trimming left V 8 bases short and J 6 bases short, with 15 bases between. The germline CDR1 and CDR2 sequences are MNHNS and SASEGT.